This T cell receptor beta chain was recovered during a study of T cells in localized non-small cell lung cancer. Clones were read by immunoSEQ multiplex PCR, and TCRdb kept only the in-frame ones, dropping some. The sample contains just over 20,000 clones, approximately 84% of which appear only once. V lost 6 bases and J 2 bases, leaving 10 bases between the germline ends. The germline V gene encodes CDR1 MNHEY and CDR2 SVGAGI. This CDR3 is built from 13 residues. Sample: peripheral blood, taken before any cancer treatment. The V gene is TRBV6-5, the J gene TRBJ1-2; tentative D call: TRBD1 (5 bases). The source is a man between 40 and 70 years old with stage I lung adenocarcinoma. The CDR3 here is CASSGGYNYGYTF. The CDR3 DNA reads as TGTGCCAGCAGCGGGGGTTACAACTATGGCTACACCTTC.